Sequencing of this T cell receptor beta chain was carried out in a study of blood T cell repertoires in COVID-19. As for the study in general: Sources were T cells, B-cell-depleted T cells, or PBMCs; the material itself was cDNA or gDNA.

Germline V gene data show CDR1 as GTSNPN and CDR2 as SVGIG (reference sequence). Trimming took off 1 base at V and 3 bases at J, with 9 bases between the two ends. The CDR3 is made up of 13 amino acids. Measured with immunoSEQ multiplex PCR; TCRdb has only the in-frame clones, and not every one. The sample lists a few hundred thousand clones; around 86% were seen once. The sample comprised peripheral blood. The receptor was isolated from a man aged 25 to 40 who had recovered from COVID-19. The chain has TRBV30 and TRBJ1-1; D unclear. The chain's CDR3 is CAWSDALYTEAFF. The CDR3 coding sequence is TGTGCCTGGAGTGACGCGTTGTACACTGAAGCTTTCTTT. Full variable domain (remainder filled in from reference TRBV30 and TRBJ1-1): SQTIHQWPATLVQPVGSPLSLECTVEGTSNPNLYWYRQAAGRGLQLLFYSVGIGQISSEVPQNLSASRPQDRQFILSSKKLLLSDSGFYLCAWSDALYTEAFFGQGTRLTVV.